The 5 T cell receptor beta chains below were found in one sample sequenced in a study of cytomegalovirus exposure and HLA in healthy donors. This PCR relied on a set of 60 Vbeta primers and 13 Jbeta primers. Profiling relied on immunoSEQ multiplex PCR, and the TCRdb table lists in-frame clones only, not all of them. The sample shows about 130,000 clones, about two thirds of them seen only once. The sample was PBMCs. The receptors originated from a woman between 55 and 75 years old in good health and CMV-seropositive.

V usage is TRBV4-2 and J usage is TRBJ2-3, with a possible D match to TRBD1 (6 bases). In germline, CDR1 is LGHNA, CDR2 YNFKEQ. The CDR3 is 16 residues long. Trimming shortened V by 1 base and J by 6 bases, and 17 bases separated the two germline ends. The CDR3 protein is CASSQAAGARGDTQYF. CDR3 nucleotides: TGTGCCAGCAGCCAAGCGGCAGGGGCGAGAGGGGATACGCAGTATTTT.

This chain links TRBV27 with TRBJ2-1; TRBD2 matches at 13 bases. The CDR3 has 15 residues. Trimming removed 6 bases from V and 7 bases from J; junction bases left unmatched: 6. Germline CDR1 is MNHEY and CDR2 is SMNVEV (reference sequence). This CDR3 reads CASSRTSGGLNEQFF. For the CDR3, the DNA is TGTGCCAGCAGCCGGACTAGCGGGGGTCTTAATGAGCAGTTCTTC.

V is TRBV18 and J is TRBJ2-5; 11 bases align to TRBD1. The V and J ends lost 3 bases and 0 bases, in that order; junction bases with no gene match: 6. The CDR3 spans 17 residues. Germline CDR1 reads KGHSH; CDR2 reads LQKENI. Here the CDR3 reads CASSPRGTGGYQETQYF. The CDR3 DNA reads as TGTGCCAGCTCACCGCGGGGGACAGGGGGTTACCAAGAGACCCAGTACTTC.

V usage is TRBV6-1 and J usage is TRBJ2-1; 9 bases agree with TRBD2. CDR1 and CDR2 (germline): MNHNS, SASEGT. CDR3 length: 13 residues. Trimming cost V 6 bases and J 12 bases; bases outside gene matches: 9. CDR3 sequence: CASRNQLAGGQFF. The CDR3 DNA follows: TGTGCCAGCAGGAACCAACTAGCGGGCGGGCAGTTCTTC.

This clone was seen a handful of times. The chain couples TRBV6-5 to TRBJ1-2; 8 nucleotides align to TRBD1. Germline loops: CDR1 MNHEY, CDR2 SVGAGI. Trimming took 2 bases from V and 8 from J; bases not matched to a gene: 4. This CDR3 contains 13 residues. CDR3 residues: CASSYRDRSGYTF. In DNA form, the CDR3 reads TGTGCCAGCAGTTACCGGGACAGGAGCGGCTACACCTTC.